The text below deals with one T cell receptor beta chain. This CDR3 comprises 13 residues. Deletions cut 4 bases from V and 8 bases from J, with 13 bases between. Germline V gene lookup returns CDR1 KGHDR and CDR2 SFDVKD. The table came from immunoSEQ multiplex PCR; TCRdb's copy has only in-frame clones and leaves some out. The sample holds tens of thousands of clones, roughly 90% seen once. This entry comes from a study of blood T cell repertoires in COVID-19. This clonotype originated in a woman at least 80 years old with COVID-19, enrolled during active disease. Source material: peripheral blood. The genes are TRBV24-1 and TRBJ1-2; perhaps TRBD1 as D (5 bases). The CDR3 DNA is TGTGCCACCAGTGACAGGGAATCAGGCGGCTACACCTTC. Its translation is CATSDRESGGYTF.